The sequence of this T cell receptor beta chain was determined in a study of monozygotic twins with inflammatory bowel disease. General study results and limits: Other individuals had fewer clonotypes in common with IBD patients than with healthy twins, especially with disease activity. The study found lower TCRbeta diversity (inverse Simpson) in IBD patients than in healthy co-twins.

Per-sample cDNA came from eight separate reactions. Template switching appended UMIs that held a 6-nucleotide sample barcode. TCRdb reworked the 5' RACE reads into one entry per CDR3 protein, no DNA. Found here are approximately 150,000 distinct CDR3 sequences; the top ten clones hold 2% to 3%. A note on this clonotype: Its antigen is unknown.

Specimen: blood. This receptor was identified in a human donor with ulcerative colitis or Crohn's disease, or a healthy co-twin of an affected twin (not recorded which).

This chain's CDR3 is CSVASTSYEQYF. This rearrangement joins TRBV29-1 to TRBJ2-7. CDR3 size: 12 residues. The germline V gene has CDR1 SQVTM and CDR2 ANQGSEA.